The 14 T cell receptor beta chains listed next were all sequenced from one sample in a study of STAT5B mutations in CD4+ large granular lymphocyte leukemia. The method was immunoSEQ multiplex PCR; TCRdb's version includes in-frame clones alone and lacks a portion of them. The sample lists 30,000 to 40,000 clones, around 80% occurring once. Sequenced sample: CD4+ T cells from blood buffy coats. Receptors were obtained from a human donor in good health.

V gene TRBV6-6 combines with J gene TRBJ2-7; TRBD1 matches at 7 bases. The CDR3 extends over 14 amino acids. J lost 5 bases, V lost 10 bases, and 14 bases had no gene match. Germline CDR1 is MNHNY and CDR2 is SVGAGI (reference sequence). In DNA form, the CDR3 reads TGTGCCACCGTACCCGCAGGGGGTGAAGACGAGCAGTACTTC. Amino acids: CATVPAGGEDEQYF.

DNA for the CDR3: TGTGCCAGCACCCCGGACAGGATCTACGAGCAGTACTTC. Its translation: CASTPDRIYEQYF. The chain employs TRBV2 and TRBJ2-7, with 7 nucleotides matching TRBD1. The length of the CDR3 is 13 residues. The junction had 6 bases not matched to a gene; V was cut back by 7 bases and J by 3 bases. CDR1 SNHLY and CDR2 FYNNEI come from the germline V gene.

The sample holds a few counts of this clone. The chain combines TRBV7-8 with TRBJ1-1; possible D gene TRBD1, 5 bases. CDR3 length equals 11 residues. Looked up from germline, CDR1 is SGHVS and CDR2 is FQNEAQ. V gave up 4 bases and J gave up 11 bases, with 11 bases separating them. The DNA for the CDR3 is TGTGCCAGCAGCTCCCCCGGGGGGGCTTTCTTT. This translates into CASSSPGGAFF.

This chain joins TRBV30 and TRBJ2-5; D is undetermined. Trimming left V 0 bases short and J 4 bases short, with 9 bases between. This CDR3 comprises 13 residues. The germline V gene encodes CDR1 GTSNPN and CDR2 SVGIG (reference sequence). The CDR3 sequence: CAWSVQIGETQYF. CDR3 DNA: TGTGCCTGGAGTGTACAAATCGGAGAGACCCAGTACTTC.

The rearrangement links TRBV7-2 to TRBJ1-1; D is possibly TRBD1 (5 bases). Trimming shortened V by 1 base and J by 4 bases, and 10 bases separated the two germline ends. CDR1 SGHTA and CDR2 FQGNSA come from the germline V gene. This CDR3 is 14 amino acids long. The CDR3 region has the DNA TGTGCCAGCAGCTTAGATGGGGGATTCACTGAAGCTTTCTTT. Encoded protein: CASSLDGGFTEAFF. Full variable domain (missing parts from reference TRBV7-2 and TRBJ1-1): GAGVSQSPSNKVTEKGKDVELRCDPISGHTALYWYRQSLGQGLEFLIYFQGNSAPDKSGLPSDRFSAERTGGSVSTLTIQRTQQEDSAVYLCASSLDGGFTEAFFGQGTRLTVV.

This clone was observed a single time. This chain uses TRBV19 with TRBJ2-7; D might be TRBD1 (6 bases). Germline loops: CDR1 LNHDA, CDR2 SQIVND (reference sequence). Trimming took 11 bases from V and 3 from J, leaving 14 bases between them. The CDR3 covers 12 residues. CDR3 sequence (DNA): TGTGCCGGGCCAGGCAGGGGCTACGAGCAGTACTTC. Amino acid sequence: CAGPGRGYEQYF.

J is TRBJ1-1 and V is TRBV7-9, with TRBD1 matching over 9 bases. Germline trimming cut 3 bases from V and 0 bases from J; bases unmatched to any gene: 5. The CDR3 runs 16 residues. Germline lookup yields CDR1 SEHNR and CDR2 FQNEAQ (reference sequence). The CDR3 DNA reads as TGTGCCAGCAGCTTGGGACAGGGACGGATGAACACTGAAGCTTTCTTT. This sequence encodes CASSLGQGRMNTEAFF.

This clone was seen a handful of times. The genes are TRBV11-2 and TRBJ1-1; TRBD1 is a possible D gene (6 bases). Per the germline V gene, CDR1 is SGHAT and CDR2 is FQNNGV. The V end was cut by 3 bases, the J end by 1 base, with 9 bases between. There are 14 residues in the CDR3. CDR3 residues: CASSFGQSNTEAFF. CDR3 nucleotide sequence: TGTGCCAGCAGCTTCGGACAGTCGAACACTGAAGCTTTCTTT.

Of note for this clone: Within the sample, other DNA sequences also encode this same CDR3. The V and J genes are TRBV30 and TRBJ1-6; D remains ambiguous. The germline gives CDR1 GTSNPN, CDR2 SVGIG (reference sequence). This CDR3 spans 13 amino acids. V gave up 4 bases and J gave up 6 bases, with 10 bases separating them. As DNA, the CDR3 is TGTGCCTGGACACGGGAGGCTAATTCACCCCTCCACTTT. Translating gives CAWTREANSPLHF.

The chain recombines TRBV10-2 with TRBJ1-1; D uncertain. CDR3 length: 13 residues. CDR1 WSHSY and CDR2 SAAADI come from the germline V gene. The germline V and J ends were trimmed by 6 bases and 1 base, with 9 bases remaining between them. The CDR3 DNA reads as TGCGCCAGCAGCCTGACGGAGAACACTGAAGCTTTCTTT. It specifies CASSLTENTEAFF.

The sample holds one count of this clone. The chain uses TRBV11-2 and TRBJ2-1; 7 bases are shared with TRBD2. The CDR3 totals 12 residues. The V segment lost 7 bases and the J segment 10 bases; nucleotides outside the gene matches: 7. CDR1 and CDR2 (germline): SGHAT, FQNNGV. The CDR3 sequence: CASTYGEGEQFF. The CDR3 DNA reads TGTGCCAGCACCTACGGGGAGGGAGAGCAGTTCTTC.

The chain carries TRBV7-6 and TRBJ1-1; possible D gene TRBD1, 6 bases. CDR3 length: 15 residues. The ends were cut back, 1 base at V and 3 bases at J, with 12 bases in the middle. The V gene's germline CDR1 is SGHVS and CDR2 FNYEAQ. The CDR3 region is CASSLGGRQDTEAFF. In nucleotides, the CDR3 is TGTGCCAGCAGCTTAGGTGGCAGACAGGACACTGAAGCTTTCTTT.

The chain links TRBV30 to TRBJ2-1; D may be TRBD2 (7 bases). V shed 1 base and J shed 8 bases, with 21 bases lying between them. CDR1 and CDR2 from the germline V gene are GTSNPN and SVGIG (reference sequence). The CDR3 runs to 16 residues. The chain's CDR3 is CAWSGFAGGGADEQFF. In DNA, the CDR3 is TGTGCCTGGAGTGGTTTCGCTGGAGGGGGGGCCGATGAGCAGTTCTTC.

The V and J genes are TRBV6-5 and TRBJ1-1; tentatively, D is TRBD1 (5 bases). Between the trimmed V and J ends, which lost 0 bases and 4 bases, there was a span of 15 bases. The germline gives CDR1 MNHEY, CDR2 SVGAGI. The CDR3 contains 16 residues. DNA for the CDR3: TGTGCCAGCAGTTACTCCGCTCTGGGGGTAGTCACTGAAGCTTTCTTT. It specifies CASSYSALGVVTEAFF.